This T cell receptor beta chain derives from a study of identical twins. J lost 4 bases, V lost 8 bases, and 14 bases had no gene match. The CDR3 has 17 amino acids. Study-wide results and caveats: One should note that invariant MAIT and iNKT cells could partly confound zero-insertion analyses. Out-of-frame TCR alpha sharing observed in monozygotic twins exceeded model estimates. Out-of-frame alpha sequences shared between twins exhibited an excess of low generation probability. Beta out-of-frame sequences displayed a weaker excess of sharing between twins.

This clonotype was seen ten or more times. Antigen unknown. TCRdb redid the calling of the 5' RACE reads with MiXCR, one entry per CDR3 protein. The sample consists of 250,000 to 300,000 distinct CDR3 sequences, more than 8% of them appearing once. Another study also made use of these data, one on yellow fever vaccine responses in identical twins.

This clonotype was obtained from a woman between 18 and 29 years old in good health. Input material: CD8+ T cells sorted from blood. This chain uses TRBV12-3 or TRBV12-4 with TRBJ2-2; 9 nucleotides align to TRBD2. The CDR3 DNA reads as TGTGCCAGCGTCTGGGCGGGACTAGCAACCCCCACCGGGGAGCTGTTTTTT. This encodes CASVWAGLATPTGELFF.